Described below is a single T cell receptor beta chain sequence and its context. Its matching antigen is unknown. The entry originates in a study of OX40 agonist ivuxolimab in advanced cancers. Study-level points and caveats: The 0.1-3.0 mg/kg partial responders had among the lowest clonal expansion.

The CDR3 runs to 14 residues. V was trimmed by 0 bases and J by 0 bases, leaving 3 bases between them. Germline lookup yields CDR1 SGHRS and CDR2 YFSETQ. Clones were sequenced by immunoSEQ multiplex PCR, and TCRdb holds only the in-frame ones, with some missing. The sample records 70,000 or so clones, about 79% being singletons. This clonotype was sampled from an adult with an advanced solid tumor such as melanoma, head and neck, liver or kidney cancer. The sequencing used CD4+ or CD8+ T cells sorted from blood, collected in a trial of the OX40 agonist ivuxolimab. The chain employs TRBV5-1 and TRBJ1-4; D ambiguous. The DNA of the CDR3 is TGCGCCAGCAGCTTGGTCCCAACTAATGAAAAACTGTTTTTT. This gives the protein CASSLVPTNEKLFF. Looking up the rest from reference TRBV5-1 and TRBJ1-4 gives the full variable domain: KAGVTQTPRYLIKTRGQQVTLSCSPISGHRSVSWYQQTPGQGLQFLFEYFSETQRNKGNFPGRFSGRQFSNSRSEMNVSTLELGDSALYLCASSLVPTNEKLFFGSGTQLSVL.